One sample yielded the 18 T cell receptor beta chains listed below, sequenced in a study of human T cells and chemical hapten exposure. The time point denotes: patch test 1, 2 weeks after DPC sensitization. This sample's treatment: therapeutic diphenylcyclopropenone sensitization with weekly scalp DPC. TCRdb processed the RACE reads anew with MiXCR; each CDR3 protein has one entry. The table lists fewer than 500,000 distinct CDR3 sequences, more than 4.5% of them singletons. The sample consisted of whole blood, taken in connection with sensitization to the hapten diphenylcyclopropenone (DPC). These receptor sequences come from a woman aged 50 to 65 with alopecia areata. Some clones in this sample may be carry-over from other donors' samples.

This clonotype was recorded a few times. The chain joins TRBV7-9 to TRBJ1-4; TRBD1 is a possible D gene (5 bases). Germline CDR1 and CDR2: SEHNR and FQNEAQ (reference sequence). V shed 1 base and J shed 3 bases, with 15 bases lying between them. This CDR3 spans 17 amino acids. CDR3 nucleotides: TGTGCCAGCAGCTTAGACGCCTCAGGGAGTGCTAATGAAAAACTGTTTTTT. Translating gives CASSLDASGSANEKLFF.

There are many counts of this clonotype. The chain uses TRBV28 and TRBJ2-1, with D perhaps TRBD1 or TRBD2 (5 bases each). The V end lost 4 bases, the J end lost 9 bases, and 10 bases lay between the germline ends. The CDR3 length is 12 residues. Germline CDR1 MDHEN, CDR2 SYDVKM. The CDR3 loop reads CASSWGYTEQFF. For the CDR3, the DNA is TGTGCCAGCAGTTGGGGGTATACTGAGCAGTTCTTC.

The table lists this clonotype with many counts. This rearrangement joins TRBV14 to TRBJ2-1, with 11 bases lining up with TRBD2. The CDR3 sequence is 16 residues long. J lost 6 bases, V lost 4 bases, and 8 bases had no gene match. Germline loops: CDR1 SGHDN, CDR2 FVKESK. The CDR3 loop reads CASSPFSGGAGNEQFF. CDR3 sequence (DNA): TGTGCCAGCAGCCCGTTTAGCGGGGGGGCTGGCAATGAGCAGTTCTTC.

The V and J genes are TRBV3-1 and TRBJ1-2; D unresolved. This CDR3 has 12 residues. Germline V lookup: CDR1 LGHDT, CDR2 YNNKEL (reference sequence). The V gene lost 0 bases and the J gene lost 4 bases, with 3 bases spanning the gap. In nucleotides, the CDR3 is TGTGCCAGCAGCCAAGAGCTCTATGGCTACACCTTC. This codes for CASSQELYGYTF.

In its sample, this clonotype was seen a few times. The chain links TRBV7-7 to TRBJ1-6; D not resolved. Germline CDR1 is SSHAT and CDR2 is FNYEAQ (reference sequence). The CDR3 has 18 residues. Deletions cut 3 bases from V and 3 bases from J, with 18 bases between. Here the CDR3 reads CASSFRARAAGYNSPLHF. CDR3 DNA sequence: TGTGCCAGCAGCTTTCGTGCCCGGGCTGCCGGCTATAATTCACCCCTCCACTTT.

This clonotype was counted between two and nine times. V gene TRBV20-1 combines with J gene TRBJ1-3; TRBD1 matches at 7 bases. Germline CDR1 and CDR2: DFQATT and SNEGSKA (reference sequence). The CDR3 runs to 18 residues. The V gene end was trimmed by 3 bases and the J gene end by 1 base; junction bases not matched to a gene: 15. CDR3 amino acids: CSASRTGLKYRSGNTIYF. The CDR3 region has the DNA TGCAGTGCTAGTAGGACAGGTCTGAAATATCGGTCTGGAAACACCATATATTTT.

This clonotype was seen many times. The genes are TRBV30 and TRBJ1-4; D unclear. CDR1 is GTSNPN, CDR2 SVGIG, per germline (reference sequence). V dropped 8 bases and J dropped 3 bases, with 13 bases sitting between them. The CDR3 runs 13 residues. The CDR3 here is CAPNPVPNEKLFF. CDR3 coding DNA: TGTGCCCCGAATCCGGTCCCTAATGAAAAACTGTTTTTT.

This clonotype appeared many times. This CDR3 is CASSYRIRGTTYEQYF. Written as DNA, the CDR3 is TGTGCCAGCAGTTACCGCATCAGGGGCACAACCTACGAGCAGTACTTC. This chain links TRBV6-5 with TRBJ2-7; maybe TRBD1 (6 bases). The V and J ends lost 2 bases and 2 bases respectively, with 16 bases between them. The CDR3 is 16 amino acids. CDR1 and CDR2 (germline): MNHEY, SVGAGI.

This clonotype was found a few times. The J gene is TRBJ1-1, the V gene TRBV5-1; TRBD1 matches at 10 bases. CDR1 and CDR2 from the germline V gene are SGHRS and YFSETQ. The CDR3 extends over 15 amino acids. V lost 0 bases, J lost 4 bases, and 3 bases stayed unmatched. The CDR3 here is CASSLGQGAGTEAFF. As DNA, the CDR3 is TGCGCCAGCAGCTTGGGACAGGGGGCGGGCACTGAAGCTTTCTTT.

V gene TRBV12-2 combines with J gene TRBJ2-7. TRBV12-2 is assigned pseudogene status. The CDR3 is made up of 14 amino acids. The DNA of the CDR3 is TGTGCAAGTCGCTTAGAGAAGTCTCCGCGGGAGCAGTACTTC. This translates into CASRLEKSPREQYF.

This clonotype was recorded many times. The chain employs TRBV6-2 or TRBV6-3 and TRBJ1-1; D remains ambiguous. Trimming took off 5 bases at V and 2 bases at J, with 12 bases between the two ends. CDR1 and CDR2 (germline): MNHEY, SVGEGT. This CDR3 region has 14 residues. CDR3 nucleotides: TGTGCCAGCAGTCGCGGACCCCCCAACACTGAAGCTTTCTTT. Its protein product is CASSRGPPNTEAFF.

The chain is built from TRBV30 and TRBJ1-2; no firm D call. The CDR3 is made up of 13 amino acids. Germline lookup yields CDR1 GTSNPN and CDR2 SVGIG (reference sequence). V was pared by 1 base and J by 5 bases, with 11 bases between. The CDR3 nucleotides are TGTGCCTGGAGTGATGGGCAGGATTATGGCTACACCTTC. Encoded protein: CAWSDGQDYGYTF.

As for this clonotype: A read error is possible here, since a much larger clone lies one base away. This chain joins TRBV4-2 and TRBJ2-7; TRBD2 might be the D (7 bases). The CDR3 runs to 15 residues. CDR1 and CDR2 (germline): LGHNA, YNFKEQ. This chain's CDR3 is CVSSQGGLQSYEQYF. DNA of the CDR3: TGTGTCAGCAGCCAAGGGGGACTACAGAGCTACGAGCAGTACTTC.

Ten or more counts support this clonotype. The V gene is TRBV2, the J gene TRBJ1-1, with a tentative D call TRBD1 (5 bases). The length of the CDR3 is 12 residues. The germline V gene has CDR1 SNHLY and CDR2 FYNNEI. The ends were cut back, 9 bases at V and 2 bases at J, with 10 bases in the middle. In DNA form, the CDR3 reads TGTGCCAGAGGGACGGCCAACACTGAAGCTTTCTTT. It encodes CARGTANTEAFF.

This clonotype was detected many times. In nucleotides, the CDR3 is TGTGCCAGCAGCTTAGAGGCAGGGCCCCCTGGCTACACCTTC. Its translation is CASSLEAGPPGYTF. The chain employs TRBV7-2 and TRBJ1-2; perhaps TRBD1 as D (5 bases). This CDR3 contains 14 residues. Germline V lookup: CDR1 SGHTA, CDR2 FQGNSA. V was clipped by 1 base and J by 7 bases, with 13 bases between them. Variable domain in full (rest from reference TRBV7-2 and TRBJ1-2): GAGVSQSPSNKVTEKGKDVELRCDPISGHTALYWYRQSLGQGLEFLIYFQGNSAPDKSGLPSDRFSAERTGGSVSTLTIQRTQQEDSAVYLCASSLEAGPPGYTFGSGTRLTVV.

Ten or more counts support this clonotype. CDR3 region: CASSNRGARAEQYF. In nucleotides, the CDR3 is TGTGCCAGCAGCAACCGTGGGGCAAGGGCTGAGCAGTACTTC. The V gene is TRBV6-5, the J gene TRBJ2-7; perhaps TRBD1 as D (5 bases). Looked up from germline, CDR1 is MNHEY and CDR2 is SVGAGI. V shed 6 bases and J shed 7 bases, with 19 bases lying between them. The CDR3 has 14 residues.

This clonotype occurred many times. V and J are TRBV7-6 and TRBJ1-5, with D perhaps matching TRBD1 (6 bases). The germline CDR1 and CDR2 sequences are SGHVS and FNYEAQ. V lost 5 bases to trimming and J lost 7 bases, with 18 bases between them. CDR3 length: 15 residues. CDR3 in amino acids: CASSPERGDRQPQHF. The DNA for the CDR3 is TGTGCCAGCAGCCCGGAGAGGGGGGACCGACAGCCCCAGCATTTT. Together with reference TRBV7-6 and TRBJ1-5, the CDR3 gives the full variable domain: GAGVSQSPRYKVTKRGQDVALRCDPISGHVSLYWYRQALGQGPEFLTYFNYEAQQDKSGLPNDRFSAERPEGSISTLTIQRTEQRDSAMYRCASSPERGDRQPQHFGDGTRLSIL.

This clonotype was observed many times. V usage is TRBV28 and J usage is TRBJ2-5; D is unresolved. V was clipped by 5 bases and J by 5 bases, with 12 bases between them. The germline V gene has CDR1 MDHEN and CDR2 SYDVKM. The CDR3 runs to 13 residues. CDR3 in DNA: TGTGCCAGCAGTACCCCCGAGGAGGAGACCCAGTACTTC. This translates into CASSTPEEETQYF.